The entry below describes one TCR beta chain. This entry belongs to a study of blood T cell repertoires in COVID-19. Study-level background: Samples of COVID-19 (acute and convalescent) were obtained from the United States, Italy and Spain. T cells, B-cell-depleted T cells, or PBMCs supplied cDNA or gDNA.

In the authors' workflow: Cell counts per sample came from amplifying reference gene primers. Some clones are missing from TCRdb's copy, which holds only in-frame ones; the method was immunoSEQ multiplex PCR. V, J and clone size derive from that table, while D and trimming were established from the DNA sequence. The sample has 110,000 to 150,000 clones, 80% to 85% seen once. Per the germline V gene, CDR1 is SGHDT and CDR2 is YYEEEE. CDR3 length: 14 amino acids. J was trimmed by 8 bases and V by 3 bases; bases with no gene match: 8. This chain uses TRBV5-6 with TRBJ2-1, with 7 nucleotides matching TRBD2. Sequenced: peripheral blood. The clonotype originates from a human donor in a cohort sampled during active COVID-19. CDR3 region: CASSSGLVIYEQFF. CDR3 DNA sequence: TGTGCCAGCAGCTCCGGACTAGTGATCTATGAGCAGTTCTTC. The variable domain in full, with the rest retrieved from reference TRBV5-6 and TRBJ2-1, is DAGVTQSPTHLIKTRGQQVTLRCSPKSGHDTVSWYQQALGQGPQFIFQYYEEEERQRGNFPDRFSGHQFPNYSSELNVNALLLGDSALYLCASSSGLVIYEQFFGPGTRLTVL.